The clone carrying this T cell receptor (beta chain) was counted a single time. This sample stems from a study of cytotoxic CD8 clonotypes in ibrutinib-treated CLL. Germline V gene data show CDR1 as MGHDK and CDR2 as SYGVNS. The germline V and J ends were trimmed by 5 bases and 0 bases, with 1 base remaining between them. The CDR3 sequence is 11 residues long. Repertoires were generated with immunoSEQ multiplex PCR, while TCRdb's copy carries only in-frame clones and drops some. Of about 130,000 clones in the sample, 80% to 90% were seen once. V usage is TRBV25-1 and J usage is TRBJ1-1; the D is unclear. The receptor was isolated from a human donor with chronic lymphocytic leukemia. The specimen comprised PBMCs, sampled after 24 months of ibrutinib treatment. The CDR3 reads CASSLNTEAFF. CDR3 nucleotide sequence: TGTGCCAGCAGTCTGAACACTGAAGCTTTCTTT.